This entry lists 17 T cell receptor beta chains sequenced from one sample in a study of brain T cells in children with intractable seizures. The data were produced by immunoSEQ multiplex PCR, yet TCRdb's version contains in-frame clones alone and is incomplete. Of about 40,000 clones in the sample, around 90% were seen once. This material consisted of peripheral blood, taken at surgery. These receptors were taken from a girl aged 2-15 years with tuberous sclerosis and intractable seizures.

The chain's CDR3 is CASSLGSLNVYEQYF. The CDR3 DNA is TGCGCCAGCAGCTTGGGTAGCCTAAATGTCTACGAGCAGTACTTC. V usage is TRBV5-1 and J usage is TRBJ2-7; D gene uncertain. This CDR3 has 15 residues. V lost 0 bases and J 3 bases, leaving 13 bases between the germline ends. In germline, CDR1 is SGHRS, CDR2 YFSETQ.

The rearrangement uses TRBV2 and TRBJ1-4, with D perhaps TRBD1 (5 bases). This CDR3 is 14 amino acids long. CDR1 is SNHLY, CDR2 FYNNEI, per germline. The ends were cut back, 6 bases at V and 8 bases at J, with 16 bases in the middle. The CDR3 DNA reads TGTGCCAGCAGCGGTGGGGGATGGGCCGAAAAACTGTTTTTT. Residues: CASSGGGWAEKLFF.

The genes are TRBV12-3 or TRBV12-4 and TRBJ2-1, with a tentative D call TRBD2 (6 bases). Between the trimmed V and J ends, which lost 6 bases and 7 bases, there was a span of 13 bases. The CDR3 sequence is 13 residues long. CDR3 sequence (DNA): TGTGCCAGCAGCCATGGGGGGAAAAATGAGCAGTTCTTC. Translating it yields CASSHGGKNEQFF.

This clone was counted between two and nine times. The rearrangement uses TRBV21-1 and TRBJ2-7; the table's D call TRBD1 went unverified against the DNA. TRBV21-1 counts as a pseudogene. The CDR3 has 14 amino acids. CDR3: CASSMQTGKYEQYV. CDR3 bases: TGTGCCAGCAGCATGCAGACAGGGAAATACGAGCAGTACGTC.

The genes are TRBV11-2 and TRBJ1-2; D may be TRBD1 (5 bases). The V end was cut by 6 bases, the J end by 0 bases, with 17 bases between. CDR1 SGHAT and CDR2 FQNNGV come from the germline V gene. The CDR3 consists of 16 residues. The CDR3 DNA reads as TGTGCCAGCAGATCCCCGGGACGAAGGGCTAACTATGGCTACACCTTC. Amino acids: CASRSPGRRANYGYTF. The full variable domain, in which reference TRBV11-2 and TRBJ1-2 provide the parts outside the CDR3, is EAGVAQSPRYKIIEKRQSVAFWCNPISGHATLYWYQQILGQGPKLLIQFQNNGVVDDSQLPKDRFSAERLKGVDSTLKIQPAKLEDSAVYLCASRSPGRRANYGYTFGSGTRLTVV.

The rearrangement uses TRBV2 and TRBJ2-1; D is undetermined. The CDR3 sequence is 14 residues long. The germline V and J ends were trimmed by 7 bases and 4 bases, with 14 bases remaining between them. Germline V CDR1 and CDR2: SNHLY, FYNNEI. Written as DNA, the CDR3 is TGTGCCAGCATGCGGAGTATACTTTACAATGAGCAGTTCTTC. It is translated as CASMRSILYNEQFF.

The chain employs TRBV9 and TRBJ2-5; D unresolved. V lost 0 bases, J lost 5 bases, and 2 bases lay in between. CDR3 length equals 11 residues. Germline CDR1 SGDLS, CDR2 YYNGEE. CDR3 nucleotide sequence: TGTGCCAGCAGCGTAGAGGAGACCCAGTACTTC. Amino acids: CASSVEETQYF.

This rearrangement joins TRBV11-2 to TRBJ1-2; no firm D call. Germline lookup yields CDR1 SGHAT and CDR2 FQNNGV. V was pared by 3 bases and J by 4 bases, with 9 bases between. This CDR3 region has 13 residues. As DNA, the CDR3 is TGTGCCAGCAGCTTTGGGCCGCTCTATGGCTACACCTTC. Translated, it gives CASSFGPLYGYTF.

A single count supports this clone. The V call is TRBV5-4, the J call TRBJ2-1; 8 bases fit TRBD1. The CDR3 extends over 18 amino acids. The ends lost 5 bases at V and 2 bases at J; junction bases unmatched: 15. Germline CDR1 and CDR2: SGHNT and YYREEE (reference sequence). The CDR3 region has the DNA TGTGCCAGCAGTTTTACGAGTTCCGGGACAGGTACCTACAATGAGCAGTTCTTC. Its translation: CASSFTSSGTGTYNEQFF.

This chain joins TRBV4-1 and TRBJ2-1; maybe TRBD1 (6 bases). This CDR3 is 16 amino acids long. Germline-derived CDR1 and CDR2 are MGHRA and YSYEKL. Trimming stripped 0 bases from V and 0 bases from J, with 9 bases between. The CDR3 loop reads CASSQDVGHSYNEQFF. DNA of the CDR3: TGCGCCAGCAGCCAAGATGTGGGACACTCCTACAATGAGCAGTTCTTC.

This chain joins TRBV5-4 and TRBJ2-3; 8 bases are shared with TRBD2. This CDR3 region has 15 residues. Germline V lookup: CDR1 SGHNT, CDR2 YYREEE (reference sequence). V lost 0 bases to trimming and J lost 5 bases; unmatched junction nucleotides: 5. CDR3 in amino acids: CASSLDVLAGDTQYF. CDR3 sequence (DNA): TGTGCCAGCAGCTTGGATGTTCTAGCGGGAGATACGCAGTATTTT. The full variable domain, in which reference TRBV5-4 and TRBJ2-3 provide the parts outside the CDR3, is ETGVTQSPTHLIKTRGQQVTLRCSSQSGHNTVSWYQQALGQGPQFIFQYYREEENGRGNFPPRFSGLQFPNYSSELNVNALELDDSALYLCASSLDVLAGDTQYFGPGTRLTVL.

The rearrangement uses TRBV12-3 or TRBV12-4 and TRBJ2-4; D is unresolved. This CDR3 comprises 12 residues. The V end lost 4 bases, the J end lost 7 bases, and 8 bases lay between the germline ends. CDR3 protein: CASSYDLNIQYF. Here the CDR3 DNA reads TGTGCCAGCAGTTATGATTTGAACATTCAGTACTTC.

J is TRBJ1-1 and V is TRBV18, with 11 bases aligning to TRBD1. This CDR3 spans 13 amino acids. Germline V gives CDR1 KGHSH, CDR2 LQKENI. V shed 5 bases, J shed 10 bases, and the junction held 6 bases outside the gene matches. CDR3 coding DNA: TGTGCCAGCTCAGGACAGGGGGCGCCGGGAGCTTTCTTT. This codes for CASSGQGAPGAFF.

CDR3 in amino acids: CASSLYRGKERGNTEAFF. The CDR3 coding sequence is TGTGCCAGCAGTTTGTACAGGGGGAAAGAAAGGGGGAACACTGAAGCTTTCTTT. V usage is TRBV27 and J usage is TRBJ1-1; 8 nucleotides match TRBD1. The CDR3 totals 18 residues. V was pared by 3 bases and J by 1 base, with 13 bases of the junction left unmatched. CDR1 and CDR2 from the germline V gene are MNHEY and SMNVEV (reference sequence).

This clone was observed a single time. CDR3 bases: TGTGCCAGCAGCGGACGAAGAGTCGGTAGCTCTGGAAACACCATATATTTT. Amino acids: CASSGRRVGSSGNTIYF. The rearrangement joins TRBV7-6 to TRBJ1-3; D unclear. The V gene lost 5 bases and the J gene lost 0 bases, with 17 bases spanning the gap. Germline loops: CDR1 SGHVS, CDR2 FNYEAQ. CDR3 length: 17 residues.

The chain couples TRBV9 to TRBJ2-3; 11 bases are shared with TRBD2. The germline V gene has CDR1 SGDLS and CDR2 YYNGEE. CDR3 length: 15 amino acids. The V and J ends lost 4 bases and 5 bases, in that order; junction bases with no gene match: 6. The CDR3 sequence: CASSRSGGAGDTQYF. The CDR3 DNA is TGTGCCAGCAGCCGTAGCGGGGGGGCCGGAGATACGCAGTATTTT.

The chain is built from TRBV19 and TRBJ1-1; TRBD1 matches 9 bases. This CDR3 contains 15 residues. The junction had 9 bases not matched to a gene; V was cut back by 7 bases and J by 3 bases. The germline gives CDR1 LNHDA, CDR2 SQIVND (reference sequence). The chain's CDR3 is CASTETGGVDTEAFF. The CDR3 bases are TGTGCCAGTACCGAAACAGGGGGCGTAGACACTGAAGCTTTCTTT.